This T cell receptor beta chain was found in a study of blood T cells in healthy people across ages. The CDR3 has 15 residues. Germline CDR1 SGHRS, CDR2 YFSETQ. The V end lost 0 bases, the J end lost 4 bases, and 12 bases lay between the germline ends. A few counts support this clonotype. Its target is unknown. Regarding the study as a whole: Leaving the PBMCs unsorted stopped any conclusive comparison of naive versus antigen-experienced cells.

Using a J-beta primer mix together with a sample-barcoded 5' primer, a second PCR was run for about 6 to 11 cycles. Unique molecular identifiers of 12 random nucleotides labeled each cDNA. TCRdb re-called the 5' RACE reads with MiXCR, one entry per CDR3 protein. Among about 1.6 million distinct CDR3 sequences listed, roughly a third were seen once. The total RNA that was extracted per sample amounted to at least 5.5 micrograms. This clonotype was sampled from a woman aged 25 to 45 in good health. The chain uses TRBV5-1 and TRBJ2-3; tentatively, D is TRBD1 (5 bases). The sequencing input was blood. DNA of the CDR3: TGCGCCAGCAGCTTGGCTAACAGGCGAGCAGATACGCAGTATTTT. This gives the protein CASSLANRRADTQYF.